Following are 22 T cell receptor beta chains from one sample sequenced in a study of control samples from healthy donors and cancer patients. Assay used: immunoSEQ multiplex PCR; TCRdb lists only in-frame clones, some missing. The sample carries about 85,000 clones, around nine tenths recorded once. The specimen sequenced was blood. These receptor sequences come from a woman in her sixties in good health.

The chain has TRBV5-6 and TRBJ2-3; TRBD1 matches at 10 bases. The CDR3 extends over 15 amino acids. CDR1 SGHDT and CDR2 YYEEEE come from the germline V gene. After removal of 4 bases from V and 1 base from J, the junction contained 3 bases not matched to a gene. CDR3 in DNA: TGTGCCAGCAGCCCGGGGACAGGGGGCACAGATACGCAGTATTTT. Translation: CASSPGTGGTDTQYF.

The chain carries TRBV5-1 and TRBJ1-4; D is ambiguous. The CDR3 consists of 13 residues. The V gene's germline CDR1 is SGHRS and CDR2 YFSETQ. Trimming took 1 base from V and 8 from J, leaving 9 bases between them. The CDR3 coding sequence is TGCGCCAGCAGCTTGAGCTCTACGGAAAAACTGTTTTTT. Residues: CASSLSSTEKLFF.

The J gene is TRBJ2-1, the V gene TRBV6-2 or TRBV6-3; tentative D call: TRBD2 (6 bases). The CDR3 contains 15 residues. With 3 bases removed from V and 6 bases from J, the gap between germline ends came to 15 bases. Germline CDR1 is MNHEY and CDR2 is SVGEGT. CDR3 loop: CASSYFAGISNEQFF. The CDR3 DNA reads TGTGCCAGCAGTTATTTCGCGGGAATTAGCAATGAGCAGTTCTTC.

The V gene is TRBV5-1, the J gene TRBJ2-5; no firm D call. CDR3 length: 14 residues. Trimming pared 1 base from V and 1 base from J, leaving 8 bases between. The germline V gene has CDR1 SGHRS and CDR2 YFSETQ. Here the CDR3 reads CASSLSLAQETQYF. The CDR3 nucleotides read TGCGCCAGCAGCTTGTCATTGGCCCAAGAGACCCAGTACTTC.

The chain recombines TRBV5-4 with TRBJ1-1; D gene unclear. The CDR3 extends over 17 amino acids. CDR1 is SGHNT and CDR2 is YYREEE in the germline V gene (reference sequence). V shed 2 bases and J shed 4 bases, with 21 bases lying between them. This CDR3 is CASSLNPGGGRFTEAFF. The DNA of the CDR3 is TGTGCCAGCAGCTTAAACCCCGGTGGCGGGAGGTTCACTGAAGCTTTCTTT.

V gene TRBV5-4 combines with J gene TRBJ1-2; 9 nucleotides align to TRBD1. Germline assignment: CDR1 SGHNT and CDR2 YYREEE (reference sequence). After removal of 2 bases from V and 2 bases from J, the junction contained 1 base not matched to a gene. CDR3 length: 14 residues. The CDR3 DNA reads TGTGCCAGCAGCTTACAGGGGGCGAACTATGGCTACACCTTC. Amino acids: CASSLQGANYGYTF.

DNA for the CDR3: TGTGCCAGCAGCTTGAGGGTGGGTTTCGGTGGAGATACGCAGTATTTT. Its protein is CASSLRVGFGGDTQYF. This sequence joins TRBV7-9 and TRBJ2-3, with D perhaps matching TRBD2 (5 bases). Germline V CDR1 and CDR2: SEHNR, FQNEAQ (reference sequence). Between the trimmed V and J ends, which lost 3 bases and 5 bases, there was a span of 18 bases. The CDR3 totals 16 residues.

The gene calls are TRBV7-9 and TRBJ2-3; weak D call: TRBD2 (5 bases). CDR1 and CDR2 from the germline V gene are SEHNR and FQNEAQ (reference sequence). The germline V and J ends were trimmed by 0 bases and 3 bases, with 13 bases remaining between them. CDR3 length: 16 residues. The CDR3 loop reads CASSLALGVGTDTQYF. CDR3 bases: TGTGCCAGCAGCTTAGCTCTGGGAGTAGGAACAGATACGCAGTATTTT. The full variable domain, its missing parts supplied by reference TRBV7-9 and TRBJ2-3, is DTGVSQNPRHKITKRGQNVTFRCDPISEHNRLYWYRQTLGQGPEFLTYFQNEAQLEKSRLLSDRFSAERPKGSFSTLEIQRTEQGDSAMYLCASSLALGVGTDTQYFGPGTRLTVL.

The sample holds one count of this clone. The chain uses TRBV5-1 and TRBJ2-7; D is perhaps TRBD1 or TRBD2 (6 bases each). This CDR3 has 14 amino acids. Trimming removed 4 bases at V and 9 bases at J, with 20 bases between. The germline CDR1 and CDR2 sequences are SGHRS and YFSETQ. CDR3 bases: TGCGCCAGCAGCGCAGTGTTCGCAGGGGAGGCGCAGTACTTC. Translated, it gives CASSAVFAGEAQYF.

The chain combines TRBV19 with TRBJ2-3; 11 bases map to TRBD2. Germline CDR1 is LNHDA and CDR2 is SQIVND (reference sequence). CDR3 length: 15 residues. After removal of 3 bases from V and 4 bases from J, the junction contained 3 bases not matched to a gene. The CDR3 sequence: CASSISGGAADTQYF. In DNA form, the CDR3 reads TGTGCCAGTAGTATTAGCGGGGGGGCCGCAGATACGCAGTATTTT.

V is TRBV3-1 (or the pseudogene TRBV3-2) and J is TRBJ2-7, with 11 bases that match TRBD2. The CDR3 has 17 amino acids. CDR1 and CDR2 (germline): LGHDT, YNNKEL (reference sequence). The J segment lost 1 base and the V segment lost 0 bases, leaving 5 bases of the junction unmatched. CDR3 in amino acids: CASSQEPGLAASYEQYF. DNA of the CDR3: TGTGCCAGCAGCCAAGAGCCGGGACTAGCGGCTTCCTACGAGCAGTACTTC.

This sequence joins TRBV28 and TRBJ2-1, with a possible D match to TRBD1 (6 bases). The V end was cut by 8 bases, the J end by 9 bases, with 17 bases between. Looked up from germline, CDR1 is MDHEN and CDR2 is SYDVKM. This CDR3 region has 13 residues. The CDR3: CASRQGGLGEQFF. The CDR3 nucleotides are TGTGCCAGCCGCCAAGGGGGTCTGGGTGAGCAGTTCTTC.

In regard to this clone: Other DNA sequences from this sample encode an identical CDR3 as well. The V gene is TRBV9, the J gene TRBJ2-3; D remains ambiguous. The CDR3 runs 12 residues. V lost 1 base and J 2 bases, leaving 2 bases between the germline ends. Germline CDR1 reads SGDLS; CDR2 reads YYNGEE. The DNA of the CDR3 is TGTGCCAGCAGCGTATCCACAGATACGCAGTATTTT. It is translated as CASSVSTDTQYF.

This clone appeared once. The V gene is TRBV4-1, the J gene TRBJ1-1; 9 bases line up with TRBD1. CDR3 length equals 15 residues. Germline V CDR1 and CDR2: MGHRA, YSYEKL. After removal of 4 bases from V and 3 bases from J, the junction contained 6 bases not matched to a gene. The CDR3 reads CASSPSDRGDTEAFF. The CDR3 region has the DNA TGCGCCAGCAGCCCTTCCGACAGGGGGGACACTGAAGCTTTCTTT.

CDR3: CASMGQGDSGELFF. The CDR3 DNA sequence: TGTGCCAGTATGGGACAGGGGGACTCGGGGGAGCTGTTTTTT. The rearrangement links TRBV19 to TRBJ2-2; 11 bases fit TRBD1. J was trimmed by 8 bases and V by 7 bases; bases with no gene match: 6. Germline V gene sequence: CDR1 LNHDA, CDR2 SQIVND (reference sequence). CDR3 length: 14 residues.

About this clone: Additional DNA sequences in this sample encode the identical CDR3. The CDR3 loop is CAWSAALGQPQHF. CDR3 coding DNA: TGTGCCTGGAGCGCGGCCCTAGGTCAGCCCCAGCATTTT. The gene calls are TRBV30 and TRBJ1-5; D not certain. Germline V gene lookup returns CDR1 GTSNPN and CDR2 SVGIG (reference sequence). There are 13 residues in the CDR3. V lost 3 bases and J 6 bases, leaving 12 bases between the germline ends.

CDR3 bases: TGTGCCAGCAGCCAAGATACCCCGGTGGGGGTAGACTCCCCCACCGGGGAGCTGTTTTTT. This translates into CASSQDTPVGVDSPTGELFF. The V gene is TRBV3-1 (or the pseudogene TRBV3-2), the J gene TRBJ2-2, with D perhaps assigned TRBD1 or TRBD2 (5 bases each). The CDR3 is 20 amino acids. Trimming left V 0 bases short and J 4 bases short, with 24 bases between. The germline V gene encodes CDR1 LGHDT and CDR2 YNNKEL (reference sequence).

The chain links TRBV9 to TRBJ1-2; tentative D call: TRBD1 (5 bases). This CDR3 is built from 15 residues. Trimming pared 0 bases from V and 6 bases from J, leaving 15 bases between. The germline gives CDR1 SGDLS, CDR2 YYNGEE. The CDR3 region is CASSVVPRGGDGYTF. CDR3 DNA: TGTGCCAGCAGCGTAGTGCCCCGGGGAGGGGATGGCTACACCTTC.

The chain joins TRBV7-9 to TRBJ1-2; D is unresolved. CDR1 is SEHNR, CDR2 FQNEAQ, per germline (reference sequence). V was shortened by 0 bases and J by 1 base, with 6 bases between the two germline ends. The length of the CDR3 is 14 residues. The CDR3 sequence is CASSLAQVNYGYTF. DNA for the CDR3: TGTGCCAGCAGCTTAGCGCAAGTTAACTATGGCTACACCTTC.

V usage is TRBV5-1 and J usage is TRBJ2-5; tentatively, D is TRBD1 (7 bases). The ends were cut back, 1 base at V and 5 bases at J, with 9 bases in the middle. The germline CDR1 and CDR2 sequences are SGHRS and YFSETQ. This CDR3 has 13 amino acids. This CDR3 reads CASSLPGGETQYF. Written as DNA, the CDR3 is TGCGCCAGCAGCTTGCCAGGGGGGGAGACCCAGTACTTC.

The chain combines TRBV2 with TRBJ1-2, with D possibly matching TRBD1 (6 bases). The V end lost 3 bases, the J end lost 2 bases, and 16 bases lay between the germline ends. The length of the CDR3 is 16 residues. Germline V gene sequence: CDR1 SNHLY, CDR2 FYNNEI. The CDR3 loop is CASSEQGWTDNYGYTF. In DNA, the CDR3 is TGTGCCAGCAGTGAGCAGGGGTGGACGGACAACTATGGCTACACCTTC.

This chain links TRBV18 with TRBJ2-7; D gene unclear. The germline V gene encodes CDR1 KGHSH and CDR2 LQKENI. Trimming cost V 3 bases and J 7 bases, with 10 bases left between them. The CDR3 is 12 amino acids. CDR3 sequence (DNA): TGTGCCAGCTCACCGGCGAGGTATGAGCAGTACTTC. Its translation is CASSPARYEQYF.